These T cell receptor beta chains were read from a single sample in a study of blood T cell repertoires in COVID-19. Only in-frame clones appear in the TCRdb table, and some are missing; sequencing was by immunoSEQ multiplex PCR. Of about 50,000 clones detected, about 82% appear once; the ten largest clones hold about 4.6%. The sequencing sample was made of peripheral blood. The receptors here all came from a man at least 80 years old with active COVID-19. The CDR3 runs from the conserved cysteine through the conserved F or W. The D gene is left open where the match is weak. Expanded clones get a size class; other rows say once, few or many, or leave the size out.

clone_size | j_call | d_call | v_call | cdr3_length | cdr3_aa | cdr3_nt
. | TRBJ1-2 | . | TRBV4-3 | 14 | CASSQVTGVHGYTF | TGCGCCAGCAGCCAAGTGACTGGTGTACACGGCTACACCTTC
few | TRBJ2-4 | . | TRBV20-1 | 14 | CSASGSGAKNIQYF | TGCAGTGCTAGTGGATCGGGGGCCAAAAACATTCAGTACTTC
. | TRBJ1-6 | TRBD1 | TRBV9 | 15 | CASSVEGQYNSPLHF | TGTGCCAGCAGCGTCGAGGGACAGTATAATTCACCCCTCCACTTT
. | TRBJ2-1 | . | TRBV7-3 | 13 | CASSETVYNEQFF | TGTGCCAGCAGCGAAACGGTCTACAATGAGCAGTTCTTC
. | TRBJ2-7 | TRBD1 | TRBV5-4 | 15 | CASSLVTGALNEQYF | TGTGCCAGCAGCTTGGTTACAGGGGCCCTGAACGAGCAGTACTTC
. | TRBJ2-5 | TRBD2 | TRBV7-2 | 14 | CASSPRAGDGGQYF | TGTGCCAGCAGCCCACGGGCGGGGGACGGGGGCCAGTACTTC
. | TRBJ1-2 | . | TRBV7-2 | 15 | CASSLKSGVNYGYTF | TGTGCCAGCAGCTTAAAATCAGGGGTTAACTATGGCTACACCTTC
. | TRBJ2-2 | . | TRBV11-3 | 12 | CASSNRGQELFF | TGTGCCAGCAGCAATAGGGGACAGGAGCTGTTTTTT
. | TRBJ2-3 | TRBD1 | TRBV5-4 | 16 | CASSLEGGQGLNTQYF | TGTGCCAGCAGCTTGGAGGGGGGACAGGGACTTAATACGCAGTATTTT
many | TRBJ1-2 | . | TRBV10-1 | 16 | CATRPDRVPKPYGYTF | TGCGCCACCCGCCCCGACCGGGTCCCCAAGCCCTATGGCTACACCTTC
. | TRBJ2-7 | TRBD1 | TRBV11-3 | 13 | CASAQTGVGEQYF | TGTGCCAGCGCCCAGACAGGGGTCGGCGAGCAGTACTTC
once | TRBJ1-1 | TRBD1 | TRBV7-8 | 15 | CASSLTQGADTEAFF | TGTGCCAGCAGCTTAACACAGGGGGCGGACACTGAAGCTTTCTTT
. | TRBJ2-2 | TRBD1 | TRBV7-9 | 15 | CASSFGQGNTGELFF | TGTGCCAGCAGCTTTGGACAGGGCAACACCGGGGAGCTGTTTTTT
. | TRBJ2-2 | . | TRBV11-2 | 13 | CASSREGVGELFF | TGTGCCAGCAGCCGAGAGGGGGTCGGGGAGCTGTTTTTT
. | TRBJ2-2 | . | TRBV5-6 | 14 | CASSSRLDGGELFF | TGTGCCAGCAGCTCCCGACTAGACGGCGGGGAGCTGTTTTTT
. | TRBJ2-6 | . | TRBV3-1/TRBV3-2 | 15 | CASSQERAGANVLTF | TGTGCCAGCAGCCAGGAACGGGCTGGGGCCAACGTCCTGACTTTC
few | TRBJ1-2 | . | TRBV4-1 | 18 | CASSQRPGQTASNYGYTF | TGCGCCAGCAGCCAAAGACCTGGACAGACGGCTTCTAACTATGGCTACACCTTC
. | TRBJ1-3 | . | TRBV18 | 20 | CASSPRVNGAATLPGNTIYF | TGTGCCAGCTCACCACGGGTAAATGGGGCAGCCACATTGCCTGGAAACACCATATATTTT
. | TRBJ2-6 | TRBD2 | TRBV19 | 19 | CASSIGVAGDLSGANVLTF | TGTGCCAGTAGTATTGGGGTAGCGGGGGACCTCTCTGGGGCCAACGTCCTGACTTTC
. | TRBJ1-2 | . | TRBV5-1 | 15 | CASSPGDSSFYGYTF | TGCGCCAGCAGCCCAGGCGACAGTTCTTTCTATGGCTACACCTTC
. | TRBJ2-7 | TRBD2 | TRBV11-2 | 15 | CASSLEGGTSPEQYF | TGTGCCAGCAGCTTAGAGGGGGGGACTAGCCCCGAGCAGTACTTC
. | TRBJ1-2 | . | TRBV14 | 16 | CASSQLVAGPYYGYTF | TGTGCCAGCAGCCAACTTGTCGCAGGGCCCTACTATGGCTACACCTTC
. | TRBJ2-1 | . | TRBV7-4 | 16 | CASSIRRRLVGYEQFF | TGTGCCAGCAGCATTCGGCGACGACTAGTGGGTTATGAGCAGTTCTTC
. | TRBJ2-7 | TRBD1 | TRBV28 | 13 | CASSAPDREGQYF | TGTGCCAGCAGTGCCCCGGACAGGGAAGGGCAGTACTTC
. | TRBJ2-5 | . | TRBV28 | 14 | CASSSRDSQETQYF | TGTGCCAGCAGTTCGCGGGACTCACAAGAGACCCAGTACTTC
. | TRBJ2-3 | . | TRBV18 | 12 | CASSPGGYQVEF | TGTGCCAGCTCACCCGGAGGATATCAAGTGGAATTT
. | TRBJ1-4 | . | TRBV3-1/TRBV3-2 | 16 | CASSQDQTGRREKLFF | TGTGCCAGCAGCCAAGACCAGACAGGACGACGTGAAAAACTGTTTTTT